Following are 4 T cell receptor beta chains from one sample sequenced in a study of T cells in localized non-small cell lung cancer. Clones were sequenced by immunoSEQ multiplex PCR, and TCRdb holds only the in-frame ones, with some missing. The sample has around 64,000 clones, 90% to 95% seen once. This specimen was peripheral blood, taken before any cancer treatment. These TCRs come from a man aged 35-69 years with stage I lung adenocarcinoma.

J is TRBJ2-5 and V is TRBV19, with 8 positions matching TRBD1. The CDR3 sequence is 15 residues long. J lost 5 bases, V lost 6 bases, and 11 bases had no gene match. Germline loops: CDR1 LNHDA, CDR2 SQIVND (reference sequence). The CDR3: CASSTPTGGGETQYF. The CDR3, as DNA: TGTGCCAGTAGCACCCCCACAGGGGGTGGCGAGACCCAGTACTTC.

This clone was counted once. The chain carries TRBV27 and TRBJ1-5; D unclear. This CDR3 region has 13 residues. Germline CDR1 and CDR2: MNHEY and SMNVEV (reference sequence). Trimming pared 1 base from V and 6 bases from J, leaving 7 bases between. This CDR3 is CASSLFAGQPQHF. The CDR3 DNA follows: TGTGCCAGCAGTTTATTCGCCGGTCAGCCCCAGCATTTT.

This clone occurred once. The rearrangement joins TRBV4-2 to TRBJ1-5, with 8 bases fitting TRBD1. The J segment lost 6 bases and the V segment lost 6 bases, leaving 10 bases of the junction unmatched. Per the germline V gene, CDR1 is LGHNA and CDR2 is YNFKEQ. This CDR3 has 15 residues. CDR3 sequence reads: CASSLDRGQGQPQHF. DNA of the CDR3: TGTGCCAGCAGTCTAGACAGGGGCCAGGGTCAGCCCCAGCATTTT.

The sample holds a few counts of this clone. V is TRBV5-4 and J is TRBJ2-7; TRBD1 matches at 11 bases. Germline-derived CDR1 and CDR2 are SGHNT and YYREEE (reference sequence). This CDR3 has 14 residues. After removal of 4 bases from V and 3 bases from J, the junction contained 3 bases not matched to a gene. CDR3 sequence reads: CASSKDRGLYEQYF. CDR3 coding DNA: TGTGCCAGCAGCAAGGACAGGGGGCTCTACGAGCAGTACTTC.